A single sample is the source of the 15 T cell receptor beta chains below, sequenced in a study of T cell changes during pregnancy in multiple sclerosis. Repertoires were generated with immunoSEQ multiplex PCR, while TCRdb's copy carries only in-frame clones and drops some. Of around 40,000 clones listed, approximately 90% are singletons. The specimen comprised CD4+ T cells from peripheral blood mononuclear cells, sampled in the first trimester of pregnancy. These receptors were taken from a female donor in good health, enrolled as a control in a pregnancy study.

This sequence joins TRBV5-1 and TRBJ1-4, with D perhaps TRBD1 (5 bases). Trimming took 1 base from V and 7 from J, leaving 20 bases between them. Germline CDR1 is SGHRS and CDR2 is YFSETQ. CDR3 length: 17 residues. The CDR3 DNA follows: TGCGCCAGCAGCTTGACCCTTTTTCAGGGAAGCCTTGAAAAACTGTTTTTT. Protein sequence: CASSLTLFQGSLEKLFF.

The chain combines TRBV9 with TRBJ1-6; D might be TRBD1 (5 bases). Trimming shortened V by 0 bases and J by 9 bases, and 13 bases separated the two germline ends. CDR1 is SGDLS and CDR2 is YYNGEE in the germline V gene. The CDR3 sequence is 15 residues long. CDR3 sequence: CASSVEGSRGSPLHF. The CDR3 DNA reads TGTGCCAGCAGCGTAGAGGGCTCAAGGGGTTCACCCCTCCACTTT. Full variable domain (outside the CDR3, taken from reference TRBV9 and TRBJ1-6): DSGVTQTPKHLITATGQRVTLRCSPRSGDLSVYWYQQSLDQGLQFLIQYYNGEERAKGNILERFSAQQFPDLHSELNLSSLELGDSALYFCASSVEGSRGSPLHFGNGTRLTVT.

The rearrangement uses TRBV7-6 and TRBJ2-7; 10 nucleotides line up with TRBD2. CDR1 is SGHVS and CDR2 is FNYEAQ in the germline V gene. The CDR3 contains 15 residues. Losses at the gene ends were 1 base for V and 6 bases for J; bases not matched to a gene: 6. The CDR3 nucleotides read TGTGCCAGCAGCTTAGGAGCGGGGGGGTCTGGCGAGCAGTACTTC. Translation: CASSLGAGGSGEQYF.

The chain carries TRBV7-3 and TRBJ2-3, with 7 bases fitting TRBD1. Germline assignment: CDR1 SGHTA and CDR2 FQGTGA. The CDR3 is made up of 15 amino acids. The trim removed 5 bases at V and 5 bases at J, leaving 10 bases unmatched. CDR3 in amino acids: CASSVEGQPEDTQYF. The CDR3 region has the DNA TGTGCCAGCAGCGTCGAGGGACAGCCAGAAGATACGCAGTATTTT.

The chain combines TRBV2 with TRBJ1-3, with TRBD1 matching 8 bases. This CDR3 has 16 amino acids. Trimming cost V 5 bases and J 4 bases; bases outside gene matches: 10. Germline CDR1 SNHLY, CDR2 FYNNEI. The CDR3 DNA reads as TGTGCCAGCAGTCCAAGCAGGACAGGGTCCGGAAACACCATATATTTT. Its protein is CASSPSRTGSGNTIYF. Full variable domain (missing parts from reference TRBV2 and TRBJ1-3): EPEVTQTPSHQVTQMGQEVILRCVPISNHLYFYWYRQILGQKVEFLVSFYNNEISEKSEIFDDQFSVERPDGSNFTLKIRSTKLEDSAMYFCASSPSRTGSGNTIYFGEGSWLTVV.

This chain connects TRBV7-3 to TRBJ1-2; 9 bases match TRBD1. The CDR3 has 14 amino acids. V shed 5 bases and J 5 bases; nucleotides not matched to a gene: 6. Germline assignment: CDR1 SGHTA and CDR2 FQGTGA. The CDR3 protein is CASSRDRVRYGYTF. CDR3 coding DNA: TGTGCCAGCAGCCGGGACAGGGTGAGGTATGGCTACACCTTC.

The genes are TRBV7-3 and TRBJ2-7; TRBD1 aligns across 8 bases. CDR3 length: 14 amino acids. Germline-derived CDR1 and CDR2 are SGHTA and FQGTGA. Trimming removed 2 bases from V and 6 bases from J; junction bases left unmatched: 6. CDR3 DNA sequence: TGTGCCAGCAGCTTACAGGGGGCGAGTGGCGAGCAGTACTTC. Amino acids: CASSLQGASGEQYF.

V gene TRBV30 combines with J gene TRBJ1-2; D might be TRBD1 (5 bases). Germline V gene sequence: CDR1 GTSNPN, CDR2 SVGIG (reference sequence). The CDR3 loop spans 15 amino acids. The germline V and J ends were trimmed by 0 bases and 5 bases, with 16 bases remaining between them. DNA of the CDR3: TGTGCCTGGAGTGTACTTGGATCGGGACTGTATGGCTACACCTTC. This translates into CAWSVLGSGLYGYTF.

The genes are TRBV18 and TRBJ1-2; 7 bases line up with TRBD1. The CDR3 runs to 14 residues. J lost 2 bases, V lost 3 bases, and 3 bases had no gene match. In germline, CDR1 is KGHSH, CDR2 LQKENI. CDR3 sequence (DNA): TGTGCCAGCTCACCCGGACAGGCAAACTATGGCTACACCTTC. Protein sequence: CASSPGQANYGYTF.

The CDR3 coding sequence is TGCGCCAGCACGGGACTAGCGGGGGCCCGGGGTACGCAGTATTTT. Translating gives CASTGLAGARGTQYF. V usage is TRBV5-1 and J usage is TRBJ2-3; TRBD2 aligns across 14 bases. CDR1 SGHRS and CDR2 YFSETQ come from the germline V gene. This CDR3 region has 15 residues. V was pared by 6 bases and J by 8 bases, with 8 bases of the junction left unmatched.

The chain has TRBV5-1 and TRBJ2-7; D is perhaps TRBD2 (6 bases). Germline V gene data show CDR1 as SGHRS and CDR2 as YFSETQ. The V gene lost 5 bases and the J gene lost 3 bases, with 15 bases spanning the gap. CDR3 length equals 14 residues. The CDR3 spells CASREIGSSYEQYF. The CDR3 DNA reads TGCGCCAGCAGAGAAATCGGGAGTAGCTACGAGCAGTACTTC.

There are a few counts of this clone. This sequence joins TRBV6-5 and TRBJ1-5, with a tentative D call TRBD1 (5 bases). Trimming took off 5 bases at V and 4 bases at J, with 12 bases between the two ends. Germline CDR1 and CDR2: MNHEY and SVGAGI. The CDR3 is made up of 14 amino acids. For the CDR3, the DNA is TGTGCCAGCAGTAGGGGAAGATTGAATCAGCCCCAGCATTTT. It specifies CASSRGRLNQPQHF.

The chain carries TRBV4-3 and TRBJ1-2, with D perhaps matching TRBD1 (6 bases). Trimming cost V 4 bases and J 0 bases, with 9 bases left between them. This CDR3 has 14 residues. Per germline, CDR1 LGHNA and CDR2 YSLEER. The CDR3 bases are TGCGCCAGCAGCCCGGACAGCACTAACTATGGCTACACCTTC. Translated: CASSPDSTNYGYTF.

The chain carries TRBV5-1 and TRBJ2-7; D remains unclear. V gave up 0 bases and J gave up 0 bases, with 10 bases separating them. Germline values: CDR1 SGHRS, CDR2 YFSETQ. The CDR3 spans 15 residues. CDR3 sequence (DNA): TGCGCCAGCAGCTTGGGGTGGTCCAGCTCCTACGAGCAGTACTTC. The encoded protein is CASSLGWSSSYEQYF.

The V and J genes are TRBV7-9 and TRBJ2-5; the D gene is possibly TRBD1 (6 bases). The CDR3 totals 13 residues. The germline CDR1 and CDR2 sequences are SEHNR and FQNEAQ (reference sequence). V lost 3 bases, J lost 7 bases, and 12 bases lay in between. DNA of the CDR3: TGTGCCAGCAGCTTCCGACAGGACGGGACCCAGTACTTC. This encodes CASSFRQDGTQYF.